The 9 T cell receptor beta chains below all came from one sample that was sequenced in a study of blood T cell repertoires in COVID-19. Generated by immunoSEQ multiplex PCR, the TCRdb table keeps only in-frame clones and is missing some. The sample lists about 60,000 clones; 82% were seen once. Sequencing was performed on peripheral blood. The receptors come from a human donor in a cohort sampled during active COVID-19.

V is TRBV7-3 and J is TRBJ2-5; 11 bases match TRBD1. The V gene end was trimmed by 2 bases and the J gene end by 2 bases; junction bases not matched to a gene: 10. The CDR3 runs to 18 residues. CDR1 SGHTA and CDR2 FQGTGA come from the germline V gene. CDR3 residues: CASSLGSIGTGGQETQYF. DNA of the CDR3: TGTGCCAGCAGCTTAGGGTCTATCGGGACAGGGGGACAAGAGACCCAGTACTTC.

V usage is TRBV16 and J usage is TRBJ2-1; 10 nucleotides agree with TRBD1. V shed 0 bases, J shed 7 bases, and the junction held 6 bases outside the gene matches. This CDR3 has 16 amino acids. In germline, CDR1 is KGHSY, CDR2 FQNENV. The CDR3 DNA sequence: TGTGCCAGCAGCCAATCTGCTCGGGACAGGGGTAATGAGCAGTTCTTC. Translation gives CASSQSARDRGNEQFF. The full variable domain, rest sourced from reference TRBV16 and TRBJ2-1, is GEEVAQTPKHLVRGEGQKAKLYCAPIKGHSYVFWYQQVLKNEFKFLISFQNENVFDETGMPKERFSAKCLPNSPCSLEIQATKLEDSAVYFCASSQSARDRGNEQFFGPGTRLTVL.

This chain links TRBV30 with TRBJ2-3; D perhaps matches TRBD2 (5 bases). Germline loops: CDR1 GTSNPN, CDR2 SVGIG (reference sequence). The CDR3 has 15 amino acids. The V end lost 0 bases, the J end lost 0 bases, and 10 bases lay between the germline ends. The CDR3 spells CAWSVGLASTDTQYF. CDR3 bases: TGTGCCTGGAGTGTAGGACTGGCTAGCACAGATACGCAGTATTTT.

The chain combines TRBV18 with TRBJ1-2, with D uncertain. Germline V gene data show CDR1 as KGHSH and CDR2 as LQKENI. The CDR3 extends over 16 amino acids. V was pared by 0 bases and J by 2 bases, with 13 bases between. The CDR3 coding sequence is TGTGCCAGCTCACCACCGGGCAGGCTTCAGAACTATGGCTACACCTTC. Translation gives CASSPPGRLQNYGYTF.

The sample holds one count of this clone. This chain joins TRBV10-3 and TRBJ1-2; D gene ambiguous. Germline values: CDR1 ENHRY, CDR2 SYGVKD. Trimming took 2 bases from V and 4 from J, leaving 5 bases between them. CDR3 length: 12 residues. In DNA form, the CDR3 reads TGTGCCATCAGTGAGGAGGGCTATGGCTACACCTTC. Translated, it gives CAISEEGYGYTF.

The V and J genes are TRBV28 and TRBJ1-5; a weak D match, TRBD1 (5 bases). The germline V gene encodes CDR1 MDHEN and CDR2 SYDVKM. V shed 8 bases and J shed 7 bases, with 21 bases lying between them. The CDR3 is made up of 15 amino acids. The CDR3 sequence is CASPSRVGGDQPQHF. For the CDR3, the DNA is TGTGCCAGCCCCAGCAGGGTAGGAGGGGACCAGCCCCAGCATTTT.

The chain is built from TRBV6-5 and TRBJ2-2, with D possibly matching TRBD1 (7 bases). The ends were cut back, 9 bases at V and 2 bases at J, with 13 bases in the middle. CDR1 and CDR2 (germline): MNHEY, SVGAGI. The CDR3 loop spans 14 amino acids. CDR3 sequence reads: CARCGTVNTGELFF. The DNA of the CDR3 is TGTGCCAGATGCGGGACAGTTAACACCGGGGAGCTGTTTTTT.

The V and J genes are TRBV5-1 and TRBJ1-2; TRBD1 agrees at 8 bases. CDR1 and CDR2 (germline): SGHRS, YFSETQ. The J segment lost 6 bases and the V segment lost 0 bases, leaving 4 bases of the junction unmatched. The CDR3 spans 14 residues. CDR3 in amino acids: CASSLASGGDGYTF. The CDR3 nucleotides read TGCGCCAGCAGCTTGGCCTCAGGGGGCGATGGCTACACCTTC.

This chain uses TRBV4-2 with TRBJ1-4; D is perhaps TRBD1 (5 bases). CDR1 is LGHNA and CDR2 is YNFKEQ in the germline V gene. V lost 1 base and J 0 bases, leaving 9 bases between the germline ends. The CDR3 has 16 residues. CDR3 sequence (DNA): TGTGCCAGCAGCCAAGGGGGCGGGACAACTAATGAAAAACTGTTTTTT. As protein: CASSQGGGTTNEKLFF.